This T cell receptor (beta chain) was documented in a study of a mutant IDH1 vaccine in newly diagnosed glioma. Study as a whole: Patients began vaccination 4-6 weeks after radiotherapy alone, or with temozolomide cycles. Treated patients, averaging 40.4 years, were around 62% male and approximately 38% female. Study results and caveats: Apparently, pseudoprogression bore no relation to changes among the top peripheral T cell clonotypes.

V was clipped by 5 bases and J by 1 base, with 11 bases between them. The CDR3 loop spans 14 amino acids. CDR1 is SGHVS, CDR2 FNYEAQ, per germline. Regarding this clone: Its antigen is as yet unknown.

The time point was: week 35, safety follow-up. Each vaccine dose was 300 ug of mutant IDH1 20-mer peptide, with topical imiquimod. There were eight vaccinations for patients, given in weeks 1, 3, 5, 7, 11, 15, 19 and 23. The data were produced by immunoSEQ multiplex PCR, yet TCRdb's version contains in-frame clones alone and is incomplete. The top ten clones hold approximately 4.3% of a sample with about 50,000 clones, 84% of them seen once. This clonotype was sampled from a woman younger than 35 with glioma. Material: PBMCs, obtained from a glioma patient whose treatment included an IDH1 peptide vaccine. The rearrangement uses TRBV7-6 and TRBJ1-1; D is undetermined. CDR3 in amino acids: CASSGGLPNTEAFF. CDR3 nucleotides: TGTGCCAGCAGCGGAGGACTCCCGAACACTGAAGCTTTCTTT.